The 12 T cell receptor beta chains listed next were all sequenced from one sample in a study of blood T cells in healthy people across ages. Then a second PCR, running roughly 7 to 11 cycles, was carried out with a sample-barcoded 5' primer and a J-beta primer mix. From the 5' RACE reads, TCRdb called clonotypes with MiXCR, one entry per CDR3 protein. The sample lists roughly 700,000 distinct CDR3 sequences, 45% to 50% occurring once. Sequencing was done on a sample of blood. Source of these receptors: an older woman in good health.

This clonotype was counted ten times or more. In DNA, the CDR3 is TGTGCCAGCTCACCAACCCCTCTCAAGGGCGAGCAGTACTTC. This codes for CASSPTPLKGEQYF. The rearrangement links TRBV18 to TRBJ2-7; D remains ambiguous. Germline V gives CDR1 KGHSH, CDR2 LQKENI. CDR3 length: 14 residues. With 2 bases removed from V and 6 bases from J, the gap between germline ends came to 14 bases.

This clonotype was detected many times. The chain carries TRBV3-1 and TRBJ1-4, with TRBD1 identical over 8 bases. Per the germline V gene, CDR1 is LGHDT and CDR2 is YNNKEL (reference sequence). V lost 5 bases and J lost 5; bases outside the gene matches: 4. The CDR3 extends over 14 amino acids. The DNA for the CDR3 is TGTGCCAGCAGCGCCCGACAGGGGAATGAAAAACTGTTTTTT. It yields the protein CASSARQGNEKLFF.

The chain joins TRBV28 to TRBJ2-3; TRBD2 matches at 11 bases. Germline assignment: CDR1 MDHEN and CDR2 SYDVKM. This CDR3 contains 17 residues. The V and J ends lost 6 bases and 4 bases, in that order; junction bases with no gene match: 12. This CDR3 is CASSSSRLAGMADTQYF. The DNA for the CDR3 is TGTGCCAGCAGCTCCTCCCGACTAGCGGGAATGGCAGATACGCAGTATTTT.

The chain links TRBV5-1 to TRBJ2-7; 9 bases fit TRBD2. J lost 3 bases, V lost 0 bases, and 4 bases had no gene match. Germline CDR1 reads SGHRS; CDR2 reads YFSETQ. The length of the CDR3 is 15 residues. The CDR3 loop reads CASSLASGIDYEQYF. The CDR3 bases are TGCGCCAGCAGCTTGGCTAGCGGGATCGACTACGAGCAGTACTTC.

This clonotype was counted a few times. The rearrangement links TRBV4-2 to TRBJ2-3; D possibly corresponds to TRBD2 (6 bases). Germline CDR1 reads LGHNA; CDR2 reads YNFKEQ. V gave up 10 bases and J gave up 4 bases, with 15 bases separating them. The CDR3 spans 13 residues. The CDR3 bases are TGTGCCATCTCAGGCGGGACCCCAGATACGCAGTATTTT. Its protein is CAISGGTPDTQYF.

This clonotype was counted a single time. The V gene is TRBV6-6, the J gene TRBJ2-5; TRBD1 might be the D (5 bases). The V end was cut by 0 bases, the J end by 4 bases, with 15 bases between. This CDR3 spans 16 amino acids. The germline gives CDR1 MNHNY, CDR2 SVGAGI (reference sequence). The CDR3 bases are TGTGCCAGCAGTTACTCTGCAGGGTGGAATGTAGAGACCCAGTACTTC. Its protein product is CASSYSAGWNVETQYF.

This clonotype was seen at least ten times. V usage is TRBV28 and J usage is TRBJ2-5; 7 bases match TRBD1. After removal of 6 bases from V and 2 bases from J, the junction contained 18 bases not matched to a gene. The CDR3 spans 18 residues. The germline V gene encodes CDR1 MDHEN and CDR2 SYDVKM. CDR3: CASSTPFRDRAEQETQYF. The CDR3 DNA is TGTGCCAGCAGCACCCCTTTCCGGGACAGAGCTGAACAAGAGACCCAGTACTTC. The whole variable domain, remainder taken from reference TRBV28 and TRBJ2-5, is DVKVTQSSRYLVKRTGEKVFLECVQDMDHENMFWYRQDPGLGLRLIYFSYDVKMKEKGDIPEGYSVSREKKERFSLILESASTNQTSMYLCASSTPFRDRAEQETQYFGPGTRLLVL.

Points on this clonotype: A read error may explain this, as a much larger clone is one base away. The V call is TRBV10-3, the J call TRBJ2-1; unclear D gene. Germline V gene data show CDR1 as ENHRY and CDR2 as SYGVKD. V lost 5 bases to trimming and J lost 10 bases, with 15 bases between them. This CDR3 is built from 13 residues. The CDR3 DNA follows: TGTGCCATCAGTAGTGAACCGATCTACGAGCAGTTCTTC. Protein: CAISSEPIYEQFF.

The rearrangement links TRBV7-3 to TRBJ2-3; 10 bases line up with TRBD1. Germline trimming cut 5 bases from V and 11 bases from J; bases unmatched to any gene: 7. The CDR3 runs 13 residues. Per germline, CDR1 SGHTA and CDR2 FQGTGA. The CDR3 here is CASSTRDRGLQYF. The CDR3 bases are TGTGCCAGCAGCACCCGGGACAGGGGCCTGCAGTATTTT.

This chain joins TRBV28 and TRBJ1-1; D might be TRBD1 (6 bases). Germline CDR1 is MDHEN and CDR2 is SYDVKM. With 6 bases removed from V and 1 base from J, the gap between germline ends came to 15 bases. The CDR3 sequence is 15 residues long. The CDR3: CASSQRGGPNTEAFF. The CDR3 bases are TGTGCCAGCAGCCAGCGAGGGGGACCGAACACTGAAGCTTTCTTT.

This clonotype was detected only a few times. The chain carries TRBV11-2 and TRBJ2-5, with 11 positions matching TRBD1. The CDR3 consists of 14 residues. The V and J ends lost 5 bases and 4 bases, in that order; junction bases with no gene match: 3. CDR1 is SGHAT and CDR2 is FQNNGV in the germline V gene. CDR3 protein: CASSAGTGGETQYF. As DNA, the CDR3 is TGTGCCAGCAGCGCCGGGACAGGGGGAGAGACCCAGTACTTC.

V and J are TRBV5-5 and TRBJ2-3; 15 bases line up with TRBD2. In germline, CDR1 is SGHKS, CDR2 YYEKEE (reference sequence). This CDR3 has 18 amino acids. Losses at the gene ends were 1 base for V and 3 bases for J; bases not matched to a gene: 6. CDR3 residues: CASSLTGTSGRWTDTQYF. The DNA of the CDR3 is TGTGCCAGCAGCTTGACAGGGACTAGCGGGAGGTGGACAGATACGCAGTATTTT. The whole variable domain, filled in from reference TRBV5-5 and TRBJ2-3, reads DAGVTQSPTHLIKTRGQQVTLRCSPISGHKSVSWYQQVLGQGPQFIFQYYEKEERGRGNFPDRFSARQFPNYSSELNVNALLLGDSALYLCASSLTGTSGRWTDTQYFGPGTRLTVL.